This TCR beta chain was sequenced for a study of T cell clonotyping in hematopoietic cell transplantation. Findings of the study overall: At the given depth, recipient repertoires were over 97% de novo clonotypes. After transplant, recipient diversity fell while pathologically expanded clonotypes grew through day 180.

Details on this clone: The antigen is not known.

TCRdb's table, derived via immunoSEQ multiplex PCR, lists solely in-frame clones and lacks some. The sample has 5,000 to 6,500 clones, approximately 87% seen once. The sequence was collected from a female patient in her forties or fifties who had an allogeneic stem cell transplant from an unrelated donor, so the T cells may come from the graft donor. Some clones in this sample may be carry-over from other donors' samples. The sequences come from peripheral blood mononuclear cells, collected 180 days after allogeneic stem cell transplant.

The DNA for the CDR3 is TGCGCCAGCAGCGACGATACGACAGGGAACACTGAAGCTTTCTTT. Its translation is CASSDDTTGNTEAFF. The chain joins TRBV5-1 to TRBJ1-1; D might be TRBD1 (6 bases). V was pared by 4 bases and J by 1 base, with 14 bases between. Germline loops: CDR1 SGHRS, CDR2 YFSETQ. This CDR3 is built from 15 residues.